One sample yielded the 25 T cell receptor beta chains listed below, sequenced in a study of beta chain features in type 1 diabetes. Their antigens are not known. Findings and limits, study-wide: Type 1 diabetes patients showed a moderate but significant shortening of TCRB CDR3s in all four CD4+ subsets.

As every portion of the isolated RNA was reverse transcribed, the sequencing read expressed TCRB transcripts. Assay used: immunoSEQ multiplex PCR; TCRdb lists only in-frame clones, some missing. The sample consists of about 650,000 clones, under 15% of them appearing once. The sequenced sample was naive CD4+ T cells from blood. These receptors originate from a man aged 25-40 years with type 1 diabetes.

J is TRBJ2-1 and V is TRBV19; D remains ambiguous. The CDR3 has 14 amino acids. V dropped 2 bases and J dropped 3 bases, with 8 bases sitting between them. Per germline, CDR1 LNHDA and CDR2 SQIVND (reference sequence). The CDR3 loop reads CASSIRRSYNEQFF. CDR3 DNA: TGTGCCAGTAGTATAAGGCGGAGCTACAATGAGCAGTTCTTC.

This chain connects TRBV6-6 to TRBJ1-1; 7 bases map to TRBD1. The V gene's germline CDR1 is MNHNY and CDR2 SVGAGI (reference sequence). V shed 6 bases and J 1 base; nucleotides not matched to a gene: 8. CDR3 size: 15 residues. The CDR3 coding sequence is TGTGCCAGCAGGCGAGGGGGCGTAGGGAACACTGAAGCTTTCTTT. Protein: CASRRGGVGNTEAFF.

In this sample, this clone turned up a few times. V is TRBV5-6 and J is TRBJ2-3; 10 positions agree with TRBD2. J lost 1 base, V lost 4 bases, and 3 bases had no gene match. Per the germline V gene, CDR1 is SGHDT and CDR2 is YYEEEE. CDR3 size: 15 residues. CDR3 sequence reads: CASSLLAGGTDTQYF. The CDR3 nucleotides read TGTGCCAGCAGCCTTCTAGCGGGGGGCACAGATACGCAGTATTTT.

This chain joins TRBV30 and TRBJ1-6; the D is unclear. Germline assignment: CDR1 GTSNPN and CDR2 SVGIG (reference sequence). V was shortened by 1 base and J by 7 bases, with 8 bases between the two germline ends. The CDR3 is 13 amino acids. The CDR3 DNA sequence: TGTGCCTGGAGTGGGGATGGGAATTCACCCCTCCACTTT. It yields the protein CAWSGDGNSPLHF. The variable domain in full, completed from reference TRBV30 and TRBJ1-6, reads SQTIHQWPATLVQPVGSPLSLECTVEGTSNPNLYWYRQAAGRGLQLLFYSVGIGQISSEVPQNLSASRPQDRQFILSSKKLLLSDSGFYLCAWSGDGNSPLHFGNGTRLTVT.

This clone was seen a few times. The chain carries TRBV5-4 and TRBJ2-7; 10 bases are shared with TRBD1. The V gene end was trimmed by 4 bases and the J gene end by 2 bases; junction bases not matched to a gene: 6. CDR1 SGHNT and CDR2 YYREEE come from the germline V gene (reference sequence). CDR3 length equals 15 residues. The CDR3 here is CASSPGQGITYEQYF. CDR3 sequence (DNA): TGTGCCAGCAGCCCGGGACAGGGGATTACCTACGAGCAGTACTTC. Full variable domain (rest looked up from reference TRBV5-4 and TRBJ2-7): ETGVTQSPTHLIKTRGQQVTLRCSSQSGHNTVSWYQQALGQGPQFIFQYYREEENGRGNFPPRFSGLQFPNYSSELNVNALELDDSALYLCASSPGQGITYEQYFGPGTRLTVT.

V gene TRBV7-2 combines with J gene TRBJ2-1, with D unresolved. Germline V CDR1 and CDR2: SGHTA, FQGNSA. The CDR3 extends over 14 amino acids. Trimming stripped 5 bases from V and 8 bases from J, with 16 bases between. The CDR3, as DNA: TGTGCCAGCAGCCAGGTAATTGCTAACGATGAGCAGTTCTTC. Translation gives CASSQVIANDEQFF.

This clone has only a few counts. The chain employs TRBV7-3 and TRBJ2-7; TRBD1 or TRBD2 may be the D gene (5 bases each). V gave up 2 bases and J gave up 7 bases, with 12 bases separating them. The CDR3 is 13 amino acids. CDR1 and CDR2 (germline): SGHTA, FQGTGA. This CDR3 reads CASSLGQGEEQYF. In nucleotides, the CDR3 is TGTGCCAGCAGCTTAGGGCAGGGAGAAGAGCAGTACTTC.

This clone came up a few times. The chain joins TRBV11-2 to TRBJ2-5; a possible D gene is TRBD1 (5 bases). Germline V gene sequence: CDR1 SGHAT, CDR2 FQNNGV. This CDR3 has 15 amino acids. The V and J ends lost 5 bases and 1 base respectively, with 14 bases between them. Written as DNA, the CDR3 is TGTGCCAGCAGCCTCAATTCAGGGATCCAAGAGACCCAGTACTTC. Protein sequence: CASSLNSGIQETQYF.

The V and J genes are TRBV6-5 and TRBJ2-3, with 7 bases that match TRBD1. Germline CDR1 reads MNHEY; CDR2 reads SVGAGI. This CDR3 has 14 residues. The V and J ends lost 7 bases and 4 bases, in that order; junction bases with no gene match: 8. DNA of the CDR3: TGTGCCAGCATTCCGGCAGGGGGTTCAGATACGCAGTATTTT. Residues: CASIPAGGSDTQYF.

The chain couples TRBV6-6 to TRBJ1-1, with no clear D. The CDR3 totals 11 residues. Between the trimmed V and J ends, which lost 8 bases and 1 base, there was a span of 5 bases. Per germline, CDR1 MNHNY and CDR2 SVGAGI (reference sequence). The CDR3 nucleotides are TGTGCCAGCCGAAGGAACACTGAAGCTTTCTTT. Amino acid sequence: CASRRNTEAFF.

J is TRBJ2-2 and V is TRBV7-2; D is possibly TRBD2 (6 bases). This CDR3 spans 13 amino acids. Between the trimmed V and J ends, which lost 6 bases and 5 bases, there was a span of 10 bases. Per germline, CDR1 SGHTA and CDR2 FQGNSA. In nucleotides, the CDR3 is TGTGCCAGCAGGATCGGGGGAACCGGGGAGCTGTTTTTT. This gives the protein CASRIGGTGELFF. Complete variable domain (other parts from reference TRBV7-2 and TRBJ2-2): GAGVSQSPSNKVTEKGKDVELRCDPISGHTALYWYRQSLGQGLEFLIYFQGNSAPDKSGLPSDRFSAERTGGSVSTLTIQRTQQEDSAVYLCASRIGGTGELFFGEGSRLTVL.

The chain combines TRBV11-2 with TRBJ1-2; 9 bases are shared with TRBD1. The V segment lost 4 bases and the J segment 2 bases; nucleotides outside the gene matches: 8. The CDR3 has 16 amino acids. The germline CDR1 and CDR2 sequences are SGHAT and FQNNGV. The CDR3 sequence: CASSSPNGQGNYGYTF. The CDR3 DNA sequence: TGTGCCAGCAGCTCGCCGAACGGACAGGGGAACTATGGCTACACCTTC.

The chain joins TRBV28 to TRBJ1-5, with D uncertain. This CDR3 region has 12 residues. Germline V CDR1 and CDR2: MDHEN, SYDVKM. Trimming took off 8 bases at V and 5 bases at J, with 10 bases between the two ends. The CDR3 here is CASGERDQPQHF. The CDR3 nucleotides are TGTGCCAGCGGGGAAAGGGATCAGCCCCAGCATTTT.

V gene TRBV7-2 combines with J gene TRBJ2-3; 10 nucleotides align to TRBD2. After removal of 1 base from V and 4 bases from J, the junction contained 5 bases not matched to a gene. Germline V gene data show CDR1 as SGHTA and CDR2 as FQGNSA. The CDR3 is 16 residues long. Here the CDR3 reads CASSLDSGGASDTQYF. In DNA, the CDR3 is TGTGCCAGCAGCTTAGACAGCGGGGGGGCCTCAGATACGCAGTATTTT.

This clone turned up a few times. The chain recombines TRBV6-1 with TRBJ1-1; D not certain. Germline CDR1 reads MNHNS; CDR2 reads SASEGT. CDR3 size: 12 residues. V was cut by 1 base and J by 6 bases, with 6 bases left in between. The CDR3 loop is CASSEGEAEAFF. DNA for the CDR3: TGTGCCAGCAGTGAAGGGGAGGCTGAAGCTTTCTTT.

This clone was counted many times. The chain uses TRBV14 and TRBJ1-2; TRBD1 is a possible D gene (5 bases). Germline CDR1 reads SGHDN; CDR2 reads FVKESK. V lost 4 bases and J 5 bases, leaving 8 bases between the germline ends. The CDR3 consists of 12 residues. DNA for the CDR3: TGTGCCAGCAGCCCGGCAGGGTATGGCTACACCTTC. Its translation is CASSPAGYGYTF. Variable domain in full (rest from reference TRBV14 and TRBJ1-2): EAGVTQFPSHSVIEKGQTVTLRCDPISGHDNLYWYRRVMGKEIKFLLHFVKESKQDESGMPNNRFLAERTGGTYSTLKVQPAELEDSGVYFCASSPAGYGYTFGSGTRLTVV.

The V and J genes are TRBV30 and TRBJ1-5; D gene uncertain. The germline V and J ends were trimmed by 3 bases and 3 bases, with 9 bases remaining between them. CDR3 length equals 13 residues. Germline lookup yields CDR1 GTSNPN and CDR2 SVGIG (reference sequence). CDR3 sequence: CAWRGQVNQPQHF. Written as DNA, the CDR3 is TGTGCCTGGAGAGGGCAGGTCAATCAGCCCCAGCATTTT.

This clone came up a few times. The CDR3 DNA follows: TGTGCCAGCAGCTTAGGCGGCAGGGGGAACACCGGGGAGCTGTTTTTT. Translated, it gives CASSLGGRGNTGELFF. The chain is built from TRBV7-8 and TRBJ2-2, with TRBD1 as a possible D gene (6 bases). Germline assignment: CDR1 SGHVS and CDR2 FQNEAQ. V shed 1 base and J shed 1 base, with 10 bases lying between them. The CDR3 consists of 16 residues. Using reference TRBV7-8 and TRBJ2-2 for the parts outside the CDR3, the full variable domain is GAGVSQSPRYKVAKRGQDVALRCDPISGHVSLFWYQQALGQGPEFLTYFQNEAQLDKSGLPSDRFFAERPEGSVSTLKIQRTQQEDSAVYLCASSLGGRGNTGELFFGEGSRLTVL.

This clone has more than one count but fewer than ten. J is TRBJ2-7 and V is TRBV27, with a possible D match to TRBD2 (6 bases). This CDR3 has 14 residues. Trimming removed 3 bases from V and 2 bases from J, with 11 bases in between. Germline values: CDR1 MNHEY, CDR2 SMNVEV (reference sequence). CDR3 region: CASSFGGPPYEQYF. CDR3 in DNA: TGTGCCAGCAGTTTCGGGGGACCTCCCTACGAGCAGTACTTC.

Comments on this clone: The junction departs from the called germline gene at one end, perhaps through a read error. CDR3 sequence: CASGVGEGKAGANVLTF. CDR3 nucleotide sequence: TGTGCCAGCGGCGTGGGGGAAGGAAAGGCTGGGGCCAACGTCCTGACTTTC. This chain connects TRBV9 to TRBJ2-6; the D gene could be TRBD1 or TRBD2 (5 bases each). The CDR3 is made up of 17 amino acids. Germline assignment: CDR1 SGDLS and CDR2 YYNGEE.

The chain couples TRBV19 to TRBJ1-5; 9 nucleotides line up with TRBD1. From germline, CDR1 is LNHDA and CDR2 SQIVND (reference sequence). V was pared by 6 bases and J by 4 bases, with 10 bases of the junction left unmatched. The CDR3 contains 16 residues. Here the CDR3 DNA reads TGTGCCAGTAGCCCTGGGACAGGGATGCGGAATCAGCCCCAGCATTTT. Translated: CASSPGTGMRNQPQHF.

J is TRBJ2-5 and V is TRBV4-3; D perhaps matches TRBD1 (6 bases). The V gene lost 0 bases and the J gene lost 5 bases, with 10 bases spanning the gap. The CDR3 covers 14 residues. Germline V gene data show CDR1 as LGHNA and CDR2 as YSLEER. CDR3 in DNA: TGCGCCAGCAGCCAAGATGGTCAGGGGGAGACCCAGTACTTC. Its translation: CASSQDGQGETQYF.

This CDR3 is CASSELNSGSPLHF. For the CDR3, the DNA is TGTGCCAGCAGTGAATTAAACAGCGGGTCACCCCTCCACTTT. The rearrangement links TRBV6-1 to TRBJ1-6; D is unclear. Between the trimmed V and J ends, which lost 2 bases and 10 bases, there was a span of 12 bases. Germline V lookup: CDR1 MNHNS, CDR2 SASEGT. The CDR3 runs 14 residues.

For the CDR3, the DNA is TGTGCCAGCAGCCAGGGGTTAGGGAGGGAGGGCGCTGAAGCTTTCTTT. Its protein product is CASSQGLGREGAEAFF. The chain combines TRBV4-2 with TRBJ1-1; D gene uncertain. CDR3 length: 16 amino acids. V gave up 3 bases and J gave up 6 bases, with 20 bases separating them. CDR1 is LGHNA, CDR2 YNFKEQ, per germline.

In DNA form, the CDR3 reads TGCGCCAGCAGCTTGGAGGCACTCTATAATTCACCCCTCCACTTT. Its translation: CASSLEALYNSPLHF. The chain employs TRBV5-1 and TRBJ1-6; D remains ambiguous. This CDR3 is 15 amino acids long. Germline values: CDR1 SGHRS, CDR2 YFSETQ. Trimming left V 0 bases short and J 3 bases short, with 7 bases between.